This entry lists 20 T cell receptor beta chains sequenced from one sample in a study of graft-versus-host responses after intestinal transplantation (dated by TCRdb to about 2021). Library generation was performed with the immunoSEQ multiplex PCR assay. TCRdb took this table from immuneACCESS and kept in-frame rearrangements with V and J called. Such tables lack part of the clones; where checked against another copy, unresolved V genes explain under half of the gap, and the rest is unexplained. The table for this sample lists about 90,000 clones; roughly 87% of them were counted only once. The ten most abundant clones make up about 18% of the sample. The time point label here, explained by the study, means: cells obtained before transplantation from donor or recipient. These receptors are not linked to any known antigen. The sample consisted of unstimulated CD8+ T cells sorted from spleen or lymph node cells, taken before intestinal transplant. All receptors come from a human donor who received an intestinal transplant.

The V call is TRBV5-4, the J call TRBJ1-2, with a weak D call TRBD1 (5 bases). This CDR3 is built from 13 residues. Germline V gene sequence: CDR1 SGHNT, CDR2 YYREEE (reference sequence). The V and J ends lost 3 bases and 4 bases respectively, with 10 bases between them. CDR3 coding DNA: TGTGCCAGCAGCTCCGCAGGGAGCTATGGCTACACCTTC. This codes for CASSSAGSYGYTF.

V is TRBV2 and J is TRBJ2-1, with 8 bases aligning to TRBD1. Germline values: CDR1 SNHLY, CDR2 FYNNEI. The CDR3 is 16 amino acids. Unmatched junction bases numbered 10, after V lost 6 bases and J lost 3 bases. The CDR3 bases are TGTGCCAGCAGACTCCGGACAGGGATAAACTACAATGAGCAGTTCTTC. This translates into CASRLRTGINYNEQFF. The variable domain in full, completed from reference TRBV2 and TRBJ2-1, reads EPEVTQTPSHQVTQMGQEVILRCVPISNHLYFYWYRQILGQKVEFLVSFYNNEISEKSEIFDDQFSVERPDGSNFTLKIRSTKLEDSAMYFCASRLRTGINYNEQFFGPGTRLTVL.

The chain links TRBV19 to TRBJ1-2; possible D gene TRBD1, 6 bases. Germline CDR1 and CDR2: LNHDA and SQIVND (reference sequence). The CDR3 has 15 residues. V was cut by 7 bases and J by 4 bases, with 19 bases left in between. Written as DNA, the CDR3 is TGTGCCAGTAAACAATGGGGGGCGCAAGTCTATGGCTACACCTTC. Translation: CASKQWGAQVYGYTF.

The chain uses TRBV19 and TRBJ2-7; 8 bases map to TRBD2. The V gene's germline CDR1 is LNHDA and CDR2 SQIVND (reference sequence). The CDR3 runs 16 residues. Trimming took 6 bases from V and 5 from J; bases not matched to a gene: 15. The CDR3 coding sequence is TGTGCCAGTAGGACGAGCGGGAGAGGGAAATTCGACGAGCAGTACTTC. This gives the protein CASRTSGRGKFDEQYF.

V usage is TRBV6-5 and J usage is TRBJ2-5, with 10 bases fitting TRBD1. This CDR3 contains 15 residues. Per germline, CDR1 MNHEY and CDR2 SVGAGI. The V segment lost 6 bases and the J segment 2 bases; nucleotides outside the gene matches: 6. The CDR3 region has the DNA TGTGCCAGCAGAGTGACAGGGGGCCTTCAAGAGACCCAGTACTTC. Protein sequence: CASRVTGGLQETQYF.

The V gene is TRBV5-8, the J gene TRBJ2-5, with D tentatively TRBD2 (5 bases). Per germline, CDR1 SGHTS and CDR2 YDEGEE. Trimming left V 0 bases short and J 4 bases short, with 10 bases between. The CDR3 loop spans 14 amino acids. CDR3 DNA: TGTGCCAGCAGCTTGGTCCTGGGGAGAGAGACCCAGTACTTC. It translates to CASSLVLGRETQYF. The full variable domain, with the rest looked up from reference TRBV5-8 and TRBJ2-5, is EAGVTQSPTHLIKTRGQQATLRCSPISGHTSVYWYQQALGLGLQFLLWYDEGEERNRGNFPPRFSGRQFPNYSSELNVNALELEDSALYLCASSLVLGRETQYFGPGTRLLVL.

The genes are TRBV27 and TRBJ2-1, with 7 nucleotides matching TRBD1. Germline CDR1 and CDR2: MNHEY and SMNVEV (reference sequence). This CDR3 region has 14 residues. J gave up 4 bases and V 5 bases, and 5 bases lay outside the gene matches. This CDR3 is CASSPGTEYNEQFF. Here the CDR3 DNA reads TGTGCCAGCAGTCCGGGGACAGAGTACAATGAGCAGTTCTTC.

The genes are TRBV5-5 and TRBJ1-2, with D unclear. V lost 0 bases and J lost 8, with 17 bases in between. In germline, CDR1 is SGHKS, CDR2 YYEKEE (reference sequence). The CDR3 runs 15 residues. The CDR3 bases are TGTGCCAGCAGCTTGGAGGGAGGGAGCGTGGAGGGCTACACCTTC. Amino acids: CASSLEGGSVEGYTF.

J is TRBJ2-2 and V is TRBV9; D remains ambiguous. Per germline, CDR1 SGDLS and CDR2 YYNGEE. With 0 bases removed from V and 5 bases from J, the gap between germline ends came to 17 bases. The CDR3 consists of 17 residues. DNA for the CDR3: TGTGCCAGCAGCGTAGCTATGACTCTTGGGATGACCGGGGAGCTGTTTTTT. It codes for CASSVAMTLGMTGELFF.

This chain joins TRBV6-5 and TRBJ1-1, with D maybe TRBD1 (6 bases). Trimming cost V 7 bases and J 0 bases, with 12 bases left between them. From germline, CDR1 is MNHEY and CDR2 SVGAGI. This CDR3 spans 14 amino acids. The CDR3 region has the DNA TGTGCCAGCACGGGGGGCGTTATGAACACTGAAGCTTTCTTT. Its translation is CASTGGVMNTEAFF.

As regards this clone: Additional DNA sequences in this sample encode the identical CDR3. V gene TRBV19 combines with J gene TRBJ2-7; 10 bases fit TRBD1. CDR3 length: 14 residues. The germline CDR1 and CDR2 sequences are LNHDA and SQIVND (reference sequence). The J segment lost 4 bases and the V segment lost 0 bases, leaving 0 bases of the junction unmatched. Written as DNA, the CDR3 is TGTGCCAGTAGTATAGAGGACAGGGGGTACGAGCAGTACTTC. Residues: CASSIEDRGYEQYF.

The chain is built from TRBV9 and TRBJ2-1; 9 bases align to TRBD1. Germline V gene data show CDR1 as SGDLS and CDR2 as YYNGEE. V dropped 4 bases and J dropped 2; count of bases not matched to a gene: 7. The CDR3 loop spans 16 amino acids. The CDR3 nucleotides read TGTGCCAGCAGCCCGACAGGGGGGAGGGCCTACAATGAGCAGTTCTTC. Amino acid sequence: CASSPTGGRAYNEQFF.

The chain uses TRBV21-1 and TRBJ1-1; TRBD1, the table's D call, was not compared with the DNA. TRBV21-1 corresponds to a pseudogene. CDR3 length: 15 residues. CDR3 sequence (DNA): TGTGCCAGCAGCAAAAATCAACAGCCCCACACTGAAGCTTTCTTT. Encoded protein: CASSKNQQPHTEAFF.

The CDR3 sequence is CASSDQTGNEQFF. The DNA for the CDR3 is TGTGCCAGCAGTGACCAGACAGGCAATGAGCAGTTCTTC. The V and J genes are TRBV25-1 and TRBJ2-1, with a weak D call TRBD1 (6 bases). The CDR3 contains 13 residues. Trimming took 3 bases from V and 6 from J, leaving 9 bases between them. Germline V gene data show CDR1 as MGHDK and CDR2 as SYGVNS.

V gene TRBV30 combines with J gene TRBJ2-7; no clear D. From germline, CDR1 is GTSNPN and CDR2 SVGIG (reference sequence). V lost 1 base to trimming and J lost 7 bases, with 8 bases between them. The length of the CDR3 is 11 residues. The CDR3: CAWSGSREQYF. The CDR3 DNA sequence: TGTGCCTGGAGTGGTAGCCGGGAGCAGTACTTC.

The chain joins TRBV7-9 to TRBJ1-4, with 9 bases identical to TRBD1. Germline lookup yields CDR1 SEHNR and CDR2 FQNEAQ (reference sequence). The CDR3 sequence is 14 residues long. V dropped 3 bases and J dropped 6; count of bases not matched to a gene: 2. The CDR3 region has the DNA TGTGCCAGCAGCTTGACAGGGGGGGATGAAAAACTGTTTTTT. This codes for CASSLTGGDEKLFF.

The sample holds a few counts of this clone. CDR3 sequence reads: CASSLEGFHTEAFF. As DNA, the CDR3 is TGTGCCAGCAGCTTGGAGGGGTTTCACACTGAAGCTTTCTTT. This sequence joins TRBV5-4 and TRBJ1-1; D is possibly TRBD1 (5 bases). The CDR3 runs 14 residues. With 0 bases removed from V and 3 bases from J, the gap between germline ends came to 9 bases. Germline loops: CDR1 SGHNT, CDR2 YYREEE (reference sequence).

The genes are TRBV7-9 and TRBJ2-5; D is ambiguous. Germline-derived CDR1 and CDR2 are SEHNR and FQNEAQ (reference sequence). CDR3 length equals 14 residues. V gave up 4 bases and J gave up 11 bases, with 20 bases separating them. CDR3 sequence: CASSSNYGAGEQYF. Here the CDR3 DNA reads TGTGCCAGCAGCTCCAATTATGGAGCTGGAGAGCAGTACTTC.

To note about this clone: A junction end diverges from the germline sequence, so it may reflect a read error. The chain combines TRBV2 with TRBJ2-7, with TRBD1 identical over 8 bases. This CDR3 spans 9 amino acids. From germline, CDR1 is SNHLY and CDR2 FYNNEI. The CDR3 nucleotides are TGTGCCAGTGACAGGGGCCCCCATTTC. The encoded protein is CASDRGPHF. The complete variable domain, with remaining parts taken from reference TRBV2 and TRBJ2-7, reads EPEVTQTPSHQVTQMGQEVILRCVPISNHLYFYWYRQILGQKVEFLVSFYNNEISEKSEIFDDQFSVERPDGSNFTLKIRSTKLEDSAMYFCASDRGPHFGPGTRLTVT.

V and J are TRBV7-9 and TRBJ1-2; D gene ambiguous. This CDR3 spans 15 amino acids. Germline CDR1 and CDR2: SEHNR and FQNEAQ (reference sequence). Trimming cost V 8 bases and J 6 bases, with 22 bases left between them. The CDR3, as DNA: TGTGCCAGCTCGTGGATGAGCCCTTTAAAACATGGCTACACCTTC. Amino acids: CASSWMSPLKHGYTF. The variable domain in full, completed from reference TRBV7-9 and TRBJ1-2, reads DTGVSQNPRHKITKRGQNVTFRCDPISEHNRLYWYRQTLGQGPEFLTYFQNEAQLEKSRLLSDRFSAERPKGSFSTLEIQRTEQGDSAMYLCASSWMSPLKHGYTFGSGTRLTVV.